This T cell receptor beta chain was retrieved from a study of OX40 agonist ivuxolimab in advanced cancers. Study information: Patients treated during dose escalation were battling hepatocellular carcinoma, melanoma, renal cell or head and neck cancer.

Overall study results and limits: There was clonal expansion of CD4+ and CD8+ blood T cells by week 6 at 0.1 to 3.0 mg/kg. The authors did not determine the antigen specificity of the expanded peripheral T cells.

Germline V lookup: CDR1 LGHNA, CDR2 YSLEER. Trimming stripped 0 bases from V and 10 bases from J, with 10 bases between. This CDR3 has 13 residues. In the case of this clone: Its antigen is not identified.

The table came from immunoSEQ multiplex PCR; TCRdb's copy has only in-frame clones and leaves some out. Of about 78,000 clones in the sample, around 87% were seen once. The chain combines TRBV4-3 with TRBJ2-1; D not resolved. This sequence originates from an adult with an advanced solid tumor such as melanoma, head and neck, liver or kidney cancer. The sequences come from CD4+ or CD8+ T cells sorted from blood, collected in a trial of the OX40 agonist ivuxolimab. The CDR3 DNA follows: TGCGCCAGCAGCCAAGATCGCTCTTCGGAGCAGTTCTTC. Its translation: CASSQDRSSEQFF.